The clone carrying this TCR beta chain was counted many times. This record comes from a study of T-cell reconstitution after alpha-beta-depleted transplantation in children. The library targeted TCRbeta and was prepared with unique molecular identifiers. Using its own MiXCR run on the PCR reads, TCRdb lists one record per CDR3 protein. The sample gives roughly 220,000 distinct CDR3 sequences, approximately 12% of which show up once; 2.6% is in the top ten. Deletions cut 3 bases from V and 6 bases from J, with 21 bases between. The CDR3 length is 17 residues. The rearrangement links TRBV12-3 or TRBV12-4 to TRBJ2-1, with D perhaps TRBD2 (6 bases). The clonotype comes from a human donor who donated a stem cell graft to a child with acute lymphoblastic leukemia. Sequencing was performed on PBMCs from the stem cell graft donor, taken from the stem cell graft. The CDR3 DNA reads TGTGCCAGCAGTTTCCTCCGGTTCGGCGGGGCGTCCAATGAGCAGTTCTTC. This codes for CASSFLRFGGASNEQFF.